These T cell receptor beta chains were read from a single sample in a study of T cells in Graves' hyperthyroidism and ophthalmopathy. TCRdb re-derived calls from the multiplex PCR reads in MiXCR, one entry per CDR3 protein. Among approximately 510,000 distinct CDR3 sequences listed, 46% were seen once. The source material was peripheral blood or thyroid tissue (not recorded which). These receptors came from an adult woman with Graves' disease, either hyperthyroidism or ophthalmopathy (not recorded which). Both conserved end residues are part of each CDR3. The order of the fields is V gene, D gene, J gene, clone size, CDR3 DNA, CDR3 protein. The D gene is left open where the match is weak. The size of a clone is reported for some rows only, either as once, few or many, or as a class for expanded clones.

TRBV29-1	TRBD1	TRBJ2-7	NA	TGCAGCGTTAAACAGGGGGCGGTCTACGAGCAGTACTTC	CSVKQGAVYEQYF
TRBV2	NA	TRBJ2-6	NA	TGTGCCAGCAGTGTTGGCAGGGTGGGCACCGGGGCCAACGTCCTGACTTTC	CASSVGRVGTGANVLTF
TRBV4-2	NA	TRBJ1-5	NA	TGTGCCAGCAGCCCCGACAGGCGACAAGCCAAGCTGAGTCAGCCCCAGCATTTT	CASSPDRRQAKLSQPQHF
TRBV10-3	NA	TRBJ1-5	many	TGTGCCATCAGTGCGGCGGAGAATCAGCCCCAGCATTTT	CAISAAENQPQHF
TRBV7-9	NA	TRBJ1-1	many	TGTGCCAGCAGCCCGCAGGGTGAGAACACTGAAGCTTTCTTT	CASSPQGENTEAFF
TRBV15	TRBD2	TRBJ2-1	NA	TGTGCCACCAGCAGAGATCTGAGGACTAGCTTGATATACAATGAGCAGTTCTTC	CATSRDLRTSLIYNEQFF
TRBV24-1	NA	TRBJ1-1	NA	TGTGCCACCTCCGGACGGAACACAAAAGCTTTCTTT	CATSGRNTKAFF
TRBV2	TRBD2	TRBJ2-5	NA	TGTGCCACAAGGGGACTAGCGGAAGAGACCCAGTACTTC	CATRGLAEETQYF
TRBV20-1	NA	TRBJ2-2	NA	TGCAGTGCTTATACCCGGGCGCACGACACCGGGGAGCTGTTTTTT	CSAYTRAHDTGELFF
TRBV19	TRBD1	TRBJ1-1	many	TGTGCCAGTAGTTCGGACAGGTATAACACTGAAGCTTTCTTT	CASSSDRYNTEAFF